The 15 T cell receptor beta chains in this list originate from one sample, sequenced in a study of T cell responses to AZD1222 COVID-19 vaccine. Only in-frame clones appear in the TCRdb table, and some are missing; sequencing was by immunoSEQ multiplex PCR. Of roughly 180,000 clones listed, 94% are singletons. The input for sequencing was peripheral blood, taken on day 0 of AZD1222 vaccination. These TCRs come from an adult in good health.

V gene TRBV20-1 combines with J gene TRBJ2-1; 11 positions match TRBD2. CDR1 and CDR2 from the germline V gene are DFQATT and SNEGSKA (reference sequence). There are 18 residues in the CDR3. The V and J ends lost 3 bases and 4 bases, in that order; junction bases with no gene match: 14. The CDR3 spells CSASPGTGSGREYNEQFF. CDR3 nucleotides: TGCAGTGCTAGTCCCGGGACAGGTAGCGGGAGGGAATACAATGAGCAGTTCTTC.

The CDR3: CASSLVSSGTGNEQFF. The CDR3 DNA reads TGCGCCAGCAGCTTGGTCTCTAGCGGGACGGGCAATGAGCAGTTCTTC. The chain employs TRBV5-1 and TRBJ2-1; 9 bases line up with TRBD2. The V segment lost 0 bases and the J segment 6 bases; nucleotides outside the gene matches: 7. Germline V gene sequence: CDR1 SGHRS, CDR2 YFSETQ. The CDR3 has 16 amino acids.

The chain has TRBV21-1 and TRBJ1-2. TRBV21-1 counts as a pseudogene. The CDR3 has 16 amino acids. CDR3 DNA: TGTGCCAGCAGCAAAGATGGATTACACCGGGACGGCGGCTACACCTTC. Residues: CASSKDGLHRDGGYTF.

V is TRBV9 and J is TRBJ2-7, with D possibly being TRBD2 (6 bases). V was clipped by 3 bases and J by 2 bases, with 12 bases between them. The germline V gene encodes CDR1 SGDLS and CDR2 YYNGEE. There are 14 residues in the CDR3. The CDR3 spells CASSAGGMPYEQYF. The CDR3 DNA reads TGTGCCAGCAGCGCCGGGGGAATGCCCTACGAGCAGTACTTC.

This clone was counted once. The gene calls are TRBV7-2 and TRBJ2-7; the D is unclear. Germline CDR1 SGHTA, CDR2 FQGNSA. V lost 6 bases to trimming and J lost 1 base, with 10 bases between them. The CDR3 contains 13 residues. The CDR3 loop reads CASRAGDSYEQYF. CDR3 DNA sequence: TGTGCCAGCAGGGCAGGCGATTCCTACGAGCAGTACTTC.

Comments on this clone: Its ends do not fully match the called genes, so a read error is possible. The V call is TRBV7-8, the J call TRBJ2-5; D unclear. Germline CDR1 SGHVS, CDR2 FQNEAQ. This CDR3 spans 11 amino acids. DNA for the CDR3: TGTGCCAGCAGCCCATCAGGAGAACCCAACTTC. This encodes CASSPSGEPNF.

With respect to this clone: The identical CDR3 is also encoded by other nucleotide sequences in the sample. V gene TRBV2 combines with J gene TRBJ2-7; D remains ambiguous. The V gene lost 6 bases and the J gene lost 4 bases, with 4 bases spanning the gap. The germline gives CDR1 SNHLY, CDR2 FYNNEI. This CDR3 spans 10 amino acids. The CDR3 nucleotides are TGTGCCAGCAGCGGGTACGAGCAGTACTTC. This gives the protein CASSGYEQYF.

The J gene is TRBJ1-6, the V gene TRBV19; the D is unclear. V was pared by 8 bases and J by 5 bases, with 13 bases between. CDR3 length: 14 amino acids. From germline, CDR1 is LNHDA and CDR2 SQIVND (reference sequence). The CDR3 reads CASSSGVNNSPLHF. DNA of the CDR3: TGTGCCAGTTCGTCCGGGGTAAATAATTCACCCCTCCACTTT.

This sequence joins TRBV28 and TRBJ2-2; perhaps TRBD2 as D (6 bases). CDR3 length equals 13 residues. Trimming stripped 7 bases from V and 4 bases from J, with 10 bases between. Germline values: CDR1 MDHEN, CDR2 SYDVKM. The CDR3 bases are TGTGCCAGCATCAAAGCGGGCACCGGGGAGCTGTTTTTT. As protein: CASIKAGTGELFF.

The chain couples TRBV2 to TRBJ2-3, with D hard to call. The CDR3 has 16 residues. Germline CDR1 is SNHLY and CDR2 is FYNNEI. The ends were cut back, 6 bases at V and 2 bases at J, with 18 bases in the middle. This CDR3 reads CASSPPLGSNTDTQYF. The CDR3 nucleotides are TGTGCCAGCAGCCCCCCCCTTGGTTCTAACACAGATACGCAGTATTTT. Combining the CDR3 with reference TRBV2 and TRBJ2-3 gives the whole variable domain EPEVTQTPSHQVTQMGQEVILRCVPISNHLYFYWYRQILGQKVEFLVSFYNNEISEKSEIFDDQFSVERPDGSNFTLKIRSTKLEDSAMYFCASSPPLGSNTDTQYFGPGTRLTVL.

The chain employs TRBV3-1 (or the pseudogene TRBV3-2) and TRBJ2-1; possible D gene TRBD1, 6 bases. The CDR3 has 18 amino acids. The V end was cut by 7 bases, the J end by 6 bases, with 28 bases between. The germline CDR1 and CDR2 sequences are LGHDT and YNNKEL (reference sequence). The CDR3 protein is CASKGQMTSFELVNEQFF. CDR3 coding DNA: TGTGCCAGCAAAGGACAGATGACGAGTTTTGAGCTGGTCAATGAGCAGTTCTTC.

This clone was detected only a few times. Other DNA sequences from this sample encode an identical CDR3 as well. This rearrangement joins TRBV6-5 to TRBJ1-2; 9 nucleotides line up with TRBD1. The germline gives CDR1 MNHEY, CDR2 SVGAGI. V was pared by 5 bases and J by 6 bases, with 1 base of the junction left unmatched. This CDR3 has 12 residues. Here the CDR3 DNA reads TGTGCCAGCAGTCGACAGGGGGATGGCTACACCTTC. This gives the protein CASSRQGDGYTF.

The chain carries TRBV5-5 and TRBJ1-5; no clear D. This CDR3 has 16 amino acids. V was cut by 4 bases and J by 0 bases, with 14 bases left in between. Germline CDR1 SGHKS, CDR2 YYEKEE (reference sequence). The DNA of the CDR3 is TGTGCCAGCAGCGCAGCGGCCGGAGATAGCAATCAGCCCCAGCATTTT. Residues: CASSAAAGDSNQPQHF.

The gene calls are TRBV30 and TRBJ2-7; 8 bases are a match to TRBD2. This CDR3 spans 12 amino acids. Germline CDR1 and CDR2: GTSNPN and SVGIG (reference sequence). Here the CDR3 DNA reads TGTGCGTTATGGAGCGGGAGTGCCGAGCAGTACTTC. Translated: CALWSGSAEQYF.

This rearrangement joins TRBV7-2 to TRBJ2-5; tentatively, D is TRBD2 (6 bases). Germline V gene data show CDR1 as SGHTA and CDR2 as FQGNSA. Trimming took off 5 bases at V and 9 bases at J, with 19 bases between the two ends. CDR3 length: 14 residues. CDR3 region: CASSQGRDSGAQYF. In DNA form, the CDR3 reads TGTGCCAGCAGCCAGGGCAGGGACTCGGGGGCCCAGTACTTC.